These 29 T cell receptor beta chains were all obtained from the same sample, sequenced in a study of human T cells and chemical hapten exposure. TCRdb recomputed calls from the RACE reads with MiXCR, one row per CDR3 protein. The sample lists 97,000 or so distinct CDR3 sequences, roughly a quarter occurring once. Described time point: patch test 3, about 24 weeks after DPC sensitization. Treatment specified: therapeutic diphenylcyclopropenone sensitization with weekly scalp DPC. Here the sequenced sample was whole blood, taken in connection with sensitization to the hapten diphenylcyclopropenone (DPC). All receptors come from a man aged 35 to 55 with alopecia areata. Some clones in this sample may be carry-over from other donors' samples.

This sequence joins TRBV6-6 and TRBJ2-5, with D unclear. The CDR3 contains 12 residues. Germline values: CDR1 MNHNY, CDR2 SVGAGI (reference sequence). V was trimmed by 6 bases and J by 5 bases, leaving 10 bases between them. The CDR3 reads CASSPVSETQYF. CDR3 nucleotides: TGTGCCAGCAGCCCCGTCTCGGAGACCCAGTACTTC.

This clonotype occurred a few times. V and J are TRBV20-1 and TRBJ2-3; 8 bases map to TRBD2. Germline loops: CDR1 DFQATT, CDR2 SNEGSKA (reference sequence). The CDR3 contains 16 residues. V lost 0 bases to trimming and J lost 4 bases; unmatched junction nucleotides: 9. The DNA for the CDR3 is TGCAGTGCTAGAGACGGGAGGGCAGGGAAACCAGATACGCAGTATTTT. It yields the protein CSARDGRAGKPDTQYF.

The chain is built from TRBV14 and TRBJ2-1; tentative D call: TRBD1 (7 bases). This CDR3 has 14 amino acids. Germline V gene data show CDR1 as SGHDN and CDR2 as FVKESK. V was trimmed by 3 bases and J by 8 bases, leaving 14 bases between them. The CDR3 sequence: CASSHQGGWYEQFF. The CDR3 coding sequence is TGTGCCAGCAGCCACCAGGGGGGATGGTATGAGCAGTTCTTC.

This chain links TRBV4-1 with TRBJ1-2; D perhaps matches TRBD1 (5 bases). The V and J ends lost 3 bases and 8 bases respectively, with 16 bases between them. This CDR3 has 14 residues. Germline-derived CDR1 and CDR2 are MGHRA and YSYEKL. CDR3 sequence: CASSQTGTVLGYTF. DNA for the CDR3: TGCGCCAGCAGCCAGACTGGGACGGTTTTGGGCTACACCTTC.

This clonotype was counted once. This chain connects TRBV7-2 to TRBJ2-7; D is perhaps TRBD1 or TRBD2 (6 bases each). This CDR3 is 15 amino acids long. Trimming shortened V by 5 bases and J by 6 bases, and 20 bases separated the two germline ends. Germline values: CDR1 SGHTA, CDR2 FQGNSA. CDR3: CASSPRSRGLLEQYF. The CDR3 DNA is TGTGCCAGCAGCCCCAGGAGTCGGGGGCTTCTCGAGCAGTACTTC.

V usage is TRBV12-3 or TRBV12-4 and J usage is TRBJ1-3, with no clear D. V was pared by 1 base and J by 5 bases, with 9 bases between. This CDR3 is 14 amino acids long. CDR3 sequence reads: CASSLVALRNTIYF. CDR3 DNA sequence: TGTGCCAGCAGTTTAGTTGCCCTTAGAAACACCATATATTTT.

The chain uses TRBV9 and TRBJ2-5; TRBD2 aligns across 10 bases. V was pared by 4 bases and J by 5 bases, with 17 bases of the junction left unmatched. CDR1 and CDR2 (germline): SGDLS, YYNGEE. The CDR3 spans 18 residues. The CDR3 region is CASSSDIIAGGFGETQYF. For the CDR3, the DNA is TGTGCCAGCAGCTCCGATATAATAGCGGGAGGATTTGGGGAGACCCAGTACTTC.

This sequence joins TRBV6-1 and TRBJ2-6; TRBD1 might be the D (6 bases). The CDR3 is made up of 14 amino acids. V was shortened by 4 bases and J by 13 bases, with 17 bases between the two germline ends. Germline CDR1 is MNHNS and CDR2 is SASEGT. CDR3 in DNA: TGTGCCAGCAGTGGGGACCGACAGGCCCCTGTCCTGACTTTC. Amino acids: CASSGDRQAPVLTF.

CDR3 loop: CASFGSGNYGYTF. Here the CDR3 DNA reads TGTGCCAGCTTCGGGTCCGGAAACTATGGCTACACCTTC. The rearrangement joins TRBV7-9 to TRBJ1-2, with D unclear. In germline, CDR1 is SEHNR, CDR2 FQNEAQ (reference sequence). With 8 bases removed from V and 2 bases from J, the gap between germline ends came to 12 bases. The CDR3 contains 13 residues.

The rearrangement joins TRBV7-9 to TRBJ2-1; D unresolved. Trimming took 5 bases from V and 0 from J, leaving 5 bases between them. The CDR3 spans 13 residues. Per germline, CDR1 SEHNR and CDR2 FQNEAQ (reference sequence). CDR3 amino acids: CASSRTSYNEQFF. CDR3 sequence (DNA): TGTGCCAGCAGCAGGACCTCCTACAATGAGCAGTTCTTC.

This clonotype was seen a few times. This chain joins TRBV27 and TRBJ2-3, with D possibly being TRBD2 (6 bases). This CDR3 region has 14 residues. Germline CDR1 and CDR2: MNHEY and SMNVEV (reference sequence). Deletions cut 6 bases from V and 2 bases from J, with 12 bases between. The CDR3: CASRASVTTDTQYF. The CDR3 DNA is TGTGCCAGCAGAGCTAGCGTTACCACAGATACGCAGTATTTT.

This clonotype was counted a few times. This sequence joins TRBV16 and TRBJ1-1; D is possibly TRBD1 (5 bases). Germline loops: CDR1 KGHSY, CDR2 FQNENV. Trimming removed 1 base at V and 1 base at J, with 7 bases between. The CDR3 totals 14 residues. DNA for the CDR3: TGTGCCAGCAGCCAATTTAGGGGGAACACTGAAGCTTTCTTT. It specifies CASSQFRGNTEAFF.

This clonotype was observed a handful of times. The V call is TRBV6-2 or TRBV6-3, the J call TRBJ1-1; 7 bases are a match to TRBD1. Looked up from germline, CDR1 is MNHEY and CDR2 is SVGEGT. J gave up 1 base and V 4 bases, and 12 bases lay outside the gene matches. The CDR3 contains 17 residues. CDR3 residues: CASSSPRDSSGNTEAFF. The DNA for the CDR3 is TGTGCCAGCAGTTCCCCCCGGGACAGCTCAGGGAACACTGAAGCTTTCTTT.

This clonotype turned up a few times. V and J are TRBV14 and TRBJ2-6, with 11 bases lining up with TRBD1. The CDR3 extends over 18 amino acids. Trimming took 1 base from V and 1 from J; bases not matched to a gene: 3. Germline CDR1 and CDR2: SGHDN and FVKESK. CDR3 nucleotide sequence: TGTGCCAGCAGCCAAGTCGGACAGGGGGCTTCTGGGGCCAACGTCCTGACTTTC. The encoded protein is CASSQVGQGASGANVLTF.

This clonotype has at least ten counts. V gene TRBV20-1 combines with J gene TRBJ2-7; D is undetermined. CDR1 and CDR2 from the germline V gene are DFQATT and SNEGSKA (reference sequence). The CDR3 has 12 amino acids. V dropped 0 bases and J dropped 4 bases, with 7 bases sitting between them. CDR3 in DNA: TGCAGTGCTAGAGAAGACCAGTACGAGCAGTACTTC. It yields the protein CSAREDQYEQYF.

This clonotype showed up just a few times. The V gene is TRBV5-1, the J gene TRBJ1-1; no firm D call. From germline, CDR1 is SGHRS and CDR2 YFSETQ. The CDR3 contains 14 residues. V lost 0 bases and J lost 3, with 9 bases in between. The DNA of the CDR3 is TGCGCCAGCAGCTTGGTTGGGGAGCACACTGAAGCTTTCTTT. Translating it yields CASSLVGEHTEAFF.

V usage is TRBV7-8 and J usage is TRBJ2-7; no clear D. Germline CDR1 SGHVS, CDR2 FQNEAQ. V was shortened by 1 base and J by 3 bases, with 10 bases between the two germline ends. CDR3 length: 14 residues. The CDR3 spells CASSLGLGNYEQYF. The CDR3 bases are TGTGCCAGCAGCTTAGGTTTGGGAAACTACGAGCAGTACTTC.

This clonotype has more than one count but fewer than ten. The chain links TRBV13 to TRBJ2-3, with D possibly matching TRBD2 (5 bases). Trimming pared 2 bases from V and 2 bases from J, leaving 11 bases between. This CDR3 contains 15 residues. Germline assignment: CDR1 PRHDT and CDR2 FYEKMQ (reference sequence). The CDR3 bases are TGTGCCAGCAGCTTAAAAAGCGGCTTCACAGATACGCAGTATTTT. It yields the protein CASSLKSGFTDTQYF.

Only one count was recorded for this clonotype. V is TRBV28 and J is TRBJ2-1; D gene ambiguous. The CDR3 runs to 8 residues. Germline V CDR1 and CDR2: MDHEN, SYDVKM. Trimming cost V 8 bases and J 14 bases, with 7 bases left between them. CDR3 residues: CASGSEFF. The CDR3 DNA reads TGTGCCAGCGGATCGGAGTTCTTC.

This clonotype turned up a few times. The J gene is TRBJ2-1, the V gene TRBV29-1, with 10 bases fitting TRBD1. V trimming: 3 bases; J trimming: 6 bases; junction bases outside the gene matches: 2. Germline values: CDR1 SQVTM, CDR2 ANQGSEA. The CDR3 contains 13 residues. CDR3 sequence reads: CSVDGTGVNEQFF. CDR3 nucleotides: TGCAGCGTTGATGGGACAGGGGTCAATGAGCAGTTCTTC.

The chain combines TRBV12-3 or TRBV12-4 with TRBJ2-3, with 10 positions matching TRBD2. CDR3 size: 17 residues. V lost 5 bases and J lost 2; bases outside the gene matches: 10. CDR3: CASSPLSLAGNTDTQYF. DNA of the CDR3: TGTGCCAGCAGTCCACTCTCACTAGCGGGGAACACAGATACGCAGTATTTT.

Only a few counts were recorded for this clonotype. J is TRBJ2-3 and V is TRBV20-1; 8 bases are shared with TRBD2. Trimming took 6 bases from V and 0 from J; bases not matched to a gene: 8. The CDR3 has 15 amino acids. Germline CDR1 reads DFQATT; CDR2 reads SNEGSKA (reference sequence). The CDR3: CSAPRLARSTDTQYF. CDR3 nucleotides: TGCAGTGCACCCCGACTAGCGCGGAGCACAGATACGCAGTATTTT.

In its sample, this clonotype was seen a few times. V usage is TRBV6-4 and J usage is TRBJ2-1, with D perhaps matching TRBD2 (6 bases). V gave up 0 bases and J gave up 6 bases, with 9 bases separating them. Germline values: CDR1 MRHNA, CDR2 SNTAGT. This CDR3 contains 14 residues. The chain's CDR3 is CASSDSGGGNEQFF. The CDR3 nucleotides read TGTGCCAGCAGTGACTCTGGGGGAGGCAATGAGCAGTTCTTC.

The rearrangement uses TRBV4-3 and TRBJ2-1; D may correspond to TRBD1 or TRBD2 (5 bases each). CDR3 length: 13 residues. The V gene's germline CDR1 is LGHNA and CDR2 YSLEER. V was clipped by 0 bases and J by 7 bases, with 7 bases between them. The DNA of the CDR3 is TGCGCCAGCAGCCAAGAAGGGGAGAATGAGCAGTTCTTC. It encodes CASSQEGENEQFF.

The chain couples TRBV6-1 to TRBJ2-4; no reliable D call. The V end lost 4 bases, the J end lost 1 base, and 14 bases lay between the germline ends. In germline, CDR1 is MNHNS, CDR2 SASEGT. The length of the CDR3 is 16 residues. CDR3 residues: CASSGTGPKAKNIQYF. DNA for the CDR3: TGTGCCAGCAGTGGCACGGGTCCCAAGGCCAAAAACATTCAGTACTTC.

This clonotype showed up just a few times. V and J are TRBV11-1 and TRBJ2-3, with 9 bases that match TRBD2. The CDR3 extends over 16 amino acids. Germline V gene sequence: CDR1 SGHAT, CDR2 FQDESV (reference sequence). J lost 4 bases, V lost 5 bases, and 10 bases had no gene match. CDR3 protein: CASSPGGVAGADTQYF. For the CDR3, the DNA is TGTGCCAGCAGCCCCGGAGGGGTAGCGGGAGCAGATACGCAGTATTTT.

This chain uses TRBV20-1 with TRBJ1-1; TRBD1 matches 9 bases. The CDR3 loop spans 13 amino acids. V trimming: 3 bases; J trimming: 3 bases; junction bases outside the gene matches: 2. The germline V gene has CDR1 DFQATT and CDR2 SNEGSKA (reference sequence). CDR3 coding DNA: TGCAGTGCTAGGTGGACAGGGGACACTGAAGCTTTCTTT. Translating it yields CSARWTGDTEAFF.

This clonotype was observed a handful of times. The chain joins TRBV12-3 or TRBV12-4 to TRBJ2-7; either TRBD1 or TRBD2 may fit D (5 bases each). V was trimmed by 8 bases and J by 8 bases, leaving 7 bases between them. The CDR3 spans 9 residues. The CDR3 loop reads CASGGQQYF. In DNA form, the CDR3 reads TGTGCCAGCGGGGGACAGCAGTACTTC.

This rearrangement joins TRBV28 to TRBJ1-4, with TRBD1 matching 10 bases. The length of the CDR3 is 15 residues. Germline V gives CDR1 MDHEN, CDR2 SYDVKM. The J segment lost 6 bases and the V segment lost 2 bases, leaving 3 bases of the junction unmatched. The CDR3 region has the DNA TGTGCCAGCAGTTTACCCGGGACAGGGGATGAAAAACTGTTTTTT. Its protein product is CASSLPGTGDEKLFF.